This T cell receptor (beta chain) is from a study of T cell repertoires in ileal Crohn's disease. The repertoire was sequenced with immunoSEQ multiplex PCR; TCRdb's copy has only in-frame clones and lacks some. The table has 7,000 or so clones, 78% seen once. This sample's time point: proximal margin of the surgical specimen (macroscopically non-inflamed). CDR3 size: 14 residues. Germline lookup yields CDR1 SGHNT and CDR2 YYREEE (reference sequence). Trimming took 8 bases from V and 7 from J; bases not matched to a gene: 11. The sequenced sample consisted of ileal tissue. J is TRBJ2-1 and V is TRBV5-4, with 8 bases matching TRBD2. The clonotype was recovered from an adult with Crohn's disease. CDR3 sequence: CASPAGVRGNEQFF. DNA of the CDR3: TGTGCCAGTCCAGCGGGAGTGCGAGGTAATGAGCAGTTCTTC. The whole variable domain, filled in from reference TRBV5-4 and TRBJ2-1, reads ETGVTQSPTHLIKTRGQQVTLRCSSQSGHNTVSWYQQALGQGPQFIFQYYREEENGRGNFPPRFSGLQFPNYSSELNVNALELDDSALYLCASPAGVRGNEQFFGPGTRLTVL.